This is a list of T cell receptor beta chains from one sample in a study of vaccination and CD4 T cells after COVID-19. No antigen has been identified for these receptors. Via MiXCR, TCRdb re-called the PCR reads, giving one row per CDR3 protein. The repertoire has about 9,600 distinct CDR3 sequences, almost 50% of them found once; the top ten carry 20% to 25%. The material sequenced was CD4+ T cells from blood, cultured in vitro. These receptors were taken from a human donor in good health. Each CDR3 is given with its conserved first and last residue. D genes are given only for firm matches. Some rows mark clone size as missing; the rest say once, few, many or name a class of expanded clone.

>NA|TRBV19|NA|TRBJ1-2
TGTGCCAGTAAATGGACAACGGCCTATGGCTACACCTTC
CASKWTTAYGYTF
>NA|TRBV10-3|NA|TRBJ1-6
TGTGCCATCAGTGACCTTCGCGGGGCTGATTCACCCCTCCACTTT
CAISDLRGADSPLHF
>NA|TRBV28|NA|TRBJ1-6
TGTGCCAGCAGTTTAACGCAGGGGAATTCACCCCTCCACTTT
CASSLTQGNSPLHF
>NA|TRBV2|NA|TRBJ2-7
TGTGCCAGCAGTGAAGAGGGCTACGAGCAGTACTTC
CASSEEGYEQYF
>NA|TRBV29-1|NA|TRBJ1-1
TGCAGCGTGAAGACCTCCAACACTGAAGCTTTCTTT
CSVKTSNTEAFF
>NA|TRBV7-8|TRBD2|TRBJ2-3
TGTGCCAGCAGCACCGGGACTAGCTTTCTCGCTACAGATACGCAGTATTTT
CASSTGTSFLATDTQYF
>few|TRBV19|NA|TRBJ1-5
TGTGCCAGTTCAGACGGGGGGAATCAGCCCCAGCATTTT
CASSDGGNQPQHF
>NA|TRBV2|TRBD1|TRBJ2-1
TGTGCCAGCAGCAGGGACAGGGTTAAAAATGAGCAGTTCTTC
CASSRDRVKNEQFF
>NA|TRBV19|TRBD1|TRBJ1-2
TGTGCCAGTAGTACACAGGACAGGGCGAACTATGGCTACACCTTC
CASSTQDRANYGYTF
>NA|TRBV6-1|NA|TRBJ1-1
TGTGCCAGCATGGGTTGGTACGACAGGTTGAACACTGAAGCTTTCTTT
CASMGWYDRLNTEAFF
>few|TRBV6-5|NA|TRBJ1-1
TGTGCCAGCAGTTTTAATCGGTGGTTGGGCACTGAAGCTTTCTTT
CASSFNRWLGTEAFF
>few|TRBV7-2|TRBD1|TRBJ1-6
TGTGCCAGCAGCCATCATTGGGCGACAGGGGCCCGGGAAAATTCACCCCTCCACTTT
CASSHHWATGARENSPLHF
>NA|TRBV12-3/TRBV12-4|NA|TRBJ1-1
TGTGCCAGCACCTGGGGACCGCAAGCTTTCTTT
CASTWGPQAFF
>NA|TRBV7-2|NA|TRBJ2-7
TGTGCCAGCAGCTTAGCGGTGGGGCCCTACGAGCAGTACTTC
CASSLAVGPYEQYF
>NA|TRBV10-3|NA|TRBJ1-2
TGTGCCATCAGTGACACTAACTATGGCTACACCTTC
CAISDTNYGYTF
>few|TRBV28|NA|TRBJ1-5
TGTGCCAGCAGTCGAACCACAGGGAATCAGCCCCAGCATTTT
CASSRTTGNQPQHF
>few|TRBV20-1|NA|TRBJ2-6
TGCAGTGCTTTCGGACGGGGCTCTGGGGCCAACGTCCTGACTTTC
CSAFGRGSGANVLTF
>NA|TRBV7-2|NA|TRBJ2-5
TGTGCCAGCAGCCAGGGGGGGTACCAAGAGGCCCAGTACTTC
CASSQGGYQEAQYF
>few|TRBV24-1|TRBD2|TRBJ2-1
TGTGCCACCAGTGAGTTGACTAGCGGGAGGCCTGATTCCTACAATGAGCAGTTCTTC
CATSELTSGRPDSYNEQFF
>NA|TRBV6-1|NA|TRBJ1-2
TGTGCCAGCAGTGAATGGGAGGACTACACCTTC
CASSEWEDYTF
>few|TRBV15|NA|TRBJ1-5
TGTGCCACCAGCAGAGAAGGGGTTCAGCCCCAGCATTTT
CATSREGVQPQHF
>NA|TRBV27|NA|TRBJ2-1
TGTGCCAGCAGTCGGGGTCTAGCAAATGAGCAGTTCTTC
CASSRGLANEQFF
>NA|TRBV10-2|NA|TRBJ1-2
TGCGCCAGCAGTGGGGGCAGGGCCTATGGCTACACCTTC
CASSGGRAYGYTF
>few|TRBV7-2|NA|TRBJ1-1
TGTGCCAGCAGCTTAGACCCGGGGGTGAACACTGAAGCTTTCTTT
CASSLDPGVNTEAFF
>NA|TRBV10-3|TRBD1|TRBJ1-1
TGTGCCATCAGCAAACAGGGGGTCGGGACTGAAGCTTTCTTT
CAISKQGVGTEAFF
>NA|TRBV6-5|NA|TRBJ1-2
TGTGCCAGCAGTCACTCGGGCAGGCCGGAGGAGGGCTACACCTTC
CASSHSGRPEEGYTF
>few|TRBV6-5|NA|TRBJ2-2
TGTGCCAGCAGTTACAAAAACACCGGGGAGCTGTTTTTT
CASSYKNTGELFF
>few|TRBV7-2|TRBD1|TRBJ1-6
TGTGCCAGCAGCTCCAGACAGGGGGCGAGTTCACCCCTCCACTTT
CASSSRQGASSPLHF
>NA|TRBV12-3/TRBV12-4|NA|TRBJ1-5
TGTGCCAGCAGTCCAACAGGGCTGGGCCATCAGCCCCAGCATTTT
CASSPTGLGHQPQHF
>NA|TRBV7-9|TRBD1|TRBJ2-7
TGTGCCAGCAGCGGGTGGGGACAGAACTACGAGCAGTACTTC
CASSGWGQNYEQYF
>few|TRBV5-1|NA|TRBJ1-3
TGCGCCAGCAGCGACGCGTCCTCTGGAAACACCATATATTTT
CASSDASSGNTIYF